Presented here are 31 T cell receptor beta chains from one specimen sequenced in a study of blood T cell repertoires in COVID-19. Sequencing used immunoSEQ multiplex PCR; TCRdb keeps in-frame clones, though not all of them. This sample has around 240,000 clones; 85% occur once, and the top ten carry around 0.97%. What was sequenced was peripheral blood. Source of these receptors: a man between 40 and 49 years old with acute or convalescent COVID-19.

This clone was seen a handful of times. The gene calls are TRBV27 and TRBJ1-1; 9 nucleotides agree with TRBD1. Germline trimming cut 4 bases from V and 1 base from J; bases unmatched to any gene: 7. Germline V lookup: CDR1 MNHEY, CDR2 SMNVEV (reference sequence). CDR3 size: 16 residues. This CDR3 reads CASSSRQGGRNTEAFF. In DNA form, the CDR3 reads TGTGCCAGCAGTTCCAGACAGGGGGGGAGGAACACTGAAGCTTTCTTT.

The chain combines TRBV9 with TRBJ1-6; 9 positions agree with TRBD1. The CDR3 extends over 15 amino acids. J was trimmed by 8 bases and V by 4 bases; bases with no gene match: 7. The germline CDR1 and CDR2 sequences are SGDLS and YYNGEE. This CDR3 reads CASSPRDREDSPLHF. The CDR3 nucleotides are TGTGCCAGCAGCCCCCGGGACAGGGAGGATTCACCCCTCCACTTT.

The chain has TRBV24-1 and TRBJ1-5; 9 bases match TRBD1. Germline V gene data show CDR1 as KGHDR and CDR2 as SFDVKD. CDR3 length: 19 amino acids. V was clipped by 4 bases and J by 1 base; unmatched bases: 13. CDR3 sequence: CATSERRTGDFNSNQPQHF. The CDR3 nucleotides are TGTGCCACCAGTGAGAGAAGGACAGGGGACTTCAACAGCAATCAGCCCCAGCATTTT.

This chain connects TRBV3-1 (or the pseudogene TRBV3-2) to TRBJ1-6, with a tentative D call TRBD1 (5 bases). Per germline, CDR1 LGHDT and CDR2 YNNKEL (reference sequence). CDR3 size: 18 residues. Trimming took 1 base from V and 5 from J, leaving 18 bases between them. DNA for the CDR3: TGTGCCAGCAGCCAAGGATTAGCCAAGACAGTTAATAATTCACCCCTCCACTTT. Translating gives CASSQGLAKTVNNSPLHF.

This chain links TRBV28 with TRBJ1-2; D is possibly TRBD1 (6 bases). The CDR3 contains 14 residues. V was clipped by 6 bases and J by 8 bases, with 19 bases between them. Germline CDR1 MDHEN, CDR2 SYDVKM. This CDR3 is CASSAPGFRGGYTF. Here the CDR3 DNA reads TGTGCCAGCAGCGCACCGGGATTTAGGGGGGGCTACACCTTC.

The V and J genes are TRBV7-2 and TRBJ1-5; the D is unclear. The CDR3 loop spans 13 amino acids. The germline V gene encodes CDR1 SGHTA and CDR2 FQGNSA. Trimming shortened V by 1 base and J by 4 bases, and 5 bases separated the two germline ends. The CDR3 region is CASSLEPNQPQHF. The CDR3 DNA follows: TGTGCCAGCAGCTTAGAGCCTAATCAGCCCCAGCATTTT. Complete variable domain (other parts from reference TRBV7-2 and TRBJ1-5): GAGVSQSPSNKVTEKGKDVELRCDPISGHTALYWYRQSLGQGLEFLIYFQGNSAPDKSGLPSDRFSAERTGGSVSTLTIQRTQQEDSAVYLCASSLEPNQPQHFGDGTRLSIL.

The rearrangement uses TRBV19 and TRBJ1-2; no reliable D call. V shed 0 bases and J shed 3 bases, with 8 bases lying between them. Germline assignment: CDR1 LNHDA and CDR2 SQIVND (reference sequence). The CDR3 has 14 residues. CDR3 residues: CASSIDRTDYGYTF. The DNA for the CDR3 is TGTGCCAGTAGTATAGATCGTACAGACTATGGCTACACCTTC.

The V and J genes are TRBV5-6 and TRBJ1-4; D is undetermined. This CDR3 is built from 15 residues. Trimming took off 1 base at V and 4 bases at J, with 11 bases between the two ends. Germline assignment: CDR1 SGHDT and CDR2 YYEEEE. CDR3 protein: CASSLRTVFNEKLFF. CDR3 coding DNA: TGTGCCAGCAGCTTGCGAACGGTCTTTAATGAAAAACTGTTTTTT. Filled out from reference TRBV5-6 and TRBJ1-4, the complete variable domain reads DAGVTQSPTHLIKTRGQQVTLRCSPKSGHDTVSWYQQALGQGPQFIFQYYEEEERQRGNFPDRFSGHQFPNYSSELNVNALLLGDSALYLCASSLRTVFNEKLFFGSGTQLSVL.

This clone was picked up one time. This chain uses TRBV29-1 with TRBJ2-7, with D tentatively TRBD1 (5 bases). V gave up 2 bases and J gave up 6 bases, with 14 bases separating them. The CDR3 is 13 amino acids. Per germline, CDR1 SQVTM and CDR2 ANQGSEA. CDR3 sequence: CSVERQGKGEQYF. In DNA form, the CDR3 reads TGCAGCGTTGAACGGCAGGGAAAAGGCGAGCAGTACTTC.

The chain employs TRBV6-1 and TRBJ2-1, with a tentative D call TRBD2 (5 bases). V shed 0 bases and J shed 9 bases, with 9 bases lying between them. CDR1 is MNHNS and CDR2 is SASEGT in the germline V gene. The length of the CDR3 is 13 residues. CDR3 sequence: CASSEARASEQFF. CDR3 DNA sequence: TGTGCCAGCAGTGAAGCGCGGGCTAGTGAGCAGTTCTTC.

This rearrangement joins TRBV12-3 or TRBV12-4 to TRBJ1-2, with D unclear. This CDR3 has 12 residues. The V gene lost 5 bases and the J gene lost 5 bases, with 9 bases spanning the gap. CDR3 nucleotide sequence: TGTGCCAGCAGTACCGACACTTATGGCTACACCTTC. This sequence encodes CASSTDTYGYTF.

This clone was counted between two and nine times. This chain connects TRBV2 to TRBJ1-1; TRBD1 is a possible D gene (6 bases). The CDR3 covers 16 residues. With 1 base removed from V and 4 bases from J, the gap between germline ends came to 16 bases. Germline CDR1 reads SNHLY; CDR2 reads FYNNEI. As DNA, the CDR3 is TGTGCCAGCAGTGAAGAGTGGTTCAGGGGAACCACTGAAGCTTTCTTT. Its translation is CASSEEWFRGTTEAFF.

The chain employs TRBV7-9 and TRBJ1-4; D is uncertain. Germline CDR1 is SEHNR and CDR2 is FQNEAQ (reference sequence). V was cut by 5 bases and J by 5 bases, with 6 bases left in between. The CDR3 contains 12 residues. The CDR3 region is CASSPRNEKLFF. For the CDR3, the DNA is TGTGCCAGCAGCCCCAGGAATGAAAAACTGTTTTTT.

This clone was seen once. This sequence joins TRBV12-5 and TRBJ2-1; possibly TRBD2 for D (5 bases). This CDR3 is 15 amino acids long. The germline V gene encodes CDR1 LGHNT and CDR2 FRNRAP. V lost 0 bases and J lost 3, with 9 bases in between. The CDR3 DNA is TGTGCTAGTGGTTTGGTAGTCGGGAACTACAATGAGCAGTTCTTC. Residues: CASGLVVGNYNEQFF.

The chain joins TRBV6-1 to TRBJ1-3; D remains unclear. CDR3 size: 16 residues. Germline V gene sequence: CDR1 MNHNS, CDR2 SASEGT. V shed 1 base and J shed 4 bases, with 14 bases lying between them. The CDR3 sequence: CASSEDFPPRGNTIYF. CDR3 coding DNA: TGTGCCAGCAGTGAAGACTTCCCCCCGCGCGGAAACACCATATATTTT.

The chain uses TRBV10-3 and TRBJ2-1; 10 nucleotides align to TRBD1. Trimming cost V 6 bases and J 8 bases; bases outside gene matches: 10. Germline CDR1 ENHRY, CDR2 SYGVKD. The CDR3 runs to 15 residues. The CDR3 protein is CAISPNSGTGDEQFF. As DNA, the CDR3 is TGTGCCATCAGCCCAAATTCCGGGACAGGGGATGAGCAGTTCTTC.

The chain carries TRBV4-2 and TRBJ1-5, with D unresolved. Germline V gene lookup returns CDR1 LGHNA and CDR2 YNFKEQ. The CDR3 covers 13 residues. Between the trimmed V and J ends, which lost 2 bases and 4 bases, there was a span of 6 bases. The CDR3 region is CASSQTVNQPQHF. CDR3 nucleotide sequence: TGTGCCAGCAGCCAAACAGTAAATCAGCCCCAGCATTTT.

This rearrangement joins TRBV7-3 to TRBJ2-3, with a tentative D call TRBD1 (5 bases). CDR3 length: 15 residues. V lost 5 bases to trimming and J lost 5 bases, with 17 bases between them. Germline V gene data show CDR1 as SGHTA and CDR2 as FQGTGA. CDR3 nucleotides: TGTGCCAGCAGCGTTACCTTCGCAGGGTTAGATACGCAGTATTTT. This codes for CASSVTFAGLDTQYF.

This clone has only a few counts. The J gene is TRBJ1-6, the V gene TRBV7-9, with 7 bases aligning to TRBD1. CDR1 and CDR2 (germline): SEHNR, FQNEAQ (reference sequence). V shed 5 bases and J 7 bases; nucleotides not matched to a gene: 5. The CDR3 loop spans 14 amino acids. CDR3 in DNA: TGTGCCAGCAGCCCCACAGGGGACAATTCACCCCTCCACTTT. Translated, it gives CASSPTGDNSPLHF. Combining the CDR3 with reference TRBV7-9 and TRBJ1-6 gives the whole variable domain DTGVSQNPRHKITKRGQNVTFRCDPISEHNRLYWYRQTLGQGPEFLTYFQNEAQLEKSRLLSDRFSAERPKGSFSTLEIQRTEQGDSAMYLCASSPTGDNSPLHFGNGTRLTVT.

The chain has TRBV12-3 or TRBV12-4 and TRBJ1-5, with D uncertain. The V and J ends lost 6 bases and 12 bases respectively, with 15 bases between them. There are 12 residues in the CDR3. This CDR3 reads CASSQDSVLQHF. CDR3 nucleotides: TGTGCCAGCAGCCAAGACTCGGTACTCCAGCATTTT.

The chain links TRBV6-5 to TRBJ1-5; possible D gene TRBD1, 6 bases. The CDR3 loop spans 13 amino acids. Trimming stripped 6 bases from V and 7 bases from J, with 13 bases between. The germline V gene has CDR1 MNHEY and CDR2 SVGAGI. The CDR3 DNA sequence: TGTGCCAGCAGAAACAGGGATTGGCAGCCCCAGCATTTT. Amino acids: CASRNRDWQPQHF.

The sample holds a few counts of this clone. As DNA, the CDR3 is TGTGCCAGCAGCCCGACAGTAAACGAAAAACTGTTTTTT. The encoded protein is CASSPTVNEKLFF. The chain combines TRBV6-5 with TRBJ1-4, with a tentative D call TRBD1 (5 bases). V was clipped by 6 bases and J by 8 bases, with 13 bases between them. This CDR3 spans 13 amino acids. Looked up from germline, CDR1 is MNHEY and CDR2 is SVGAGI.

In its sample, this clone was seen once. V usage is TRBV27 and J usage is TRBJ2-7, with D possibly TRBD1 on 6 matching bases. CDR1 MNHEY and CDR2 SMNVEV come from the germline V gene (reference sequence). Trimming removed 5 bases from V and 2 bases from J, with 16 bases in between. This CDR3 has 15 residues. The CDR3 reads CASSLRGPTPYEQYF. The CDR3 DNA sequence: TGTGCCAGCAGTCTCAGGGGCCCAACCCCCTACGAGCAGTACTTC.

CDR3 nucleotides: TGTGCCAGCAGTGGGACAGAACGCTATGGCTACACCTTC. This sequence encodes CASSGTERYGYTF. V usage is TRBV2 and J usage is TRBJ1-2, with a tentative D call TRBD1 (6 bases). The CDR3 runs 13 residues. V dropped 4 bases and J dropped 4 bases, with 10 bases sitting between them. Germline lookup yields CDR1 SNHLY and CDR2 FYNNEI.

This sequence joins TRBV28 and TRBJ2-1; TRBD1 matches at 7 bases. CDR1 and CDR2 (germline): MDHEN, SYDVKM. This CDR3 is built from 12 residues. After removal of 7 bases from V and 8 bases from J, the junction contained 5 bases not matched to a gene. The CDR3 DNA reads as TGTGCCAGCACTACAGGGGTGTATGAGCAGTTCTTC. Its translation: CASTTGVYEQFF.

The chain uses TRBV5-6 and TRBJ1-3; D possibly corresponds to TRBD1 (6 bases). Trimming left V 3 bases short and J 0 bases short, with 13 bases between. Per germline, CDR1 SGHDT and CDR2 YYEEEE. This CDR3 has 16 residues. The CDR3 is CASSSRGRYSGNTIYF. The DNA of the CDR3 is TGTGCCAGCAGCTCGCGGGGGCGCTACTCTGGAAACACCATATATTTT.

CDR3 region: CASSSHSSEALHF. CDR3 nucleotides: TGTGCCAGCAGTTCCCATTCGAGTGAGGCCCTCCACTTT. V usage is TRBV6-5 and J usage is TRBJ1-6; D gene unclear. This CDR3 has 13 residues. V was cut by 4 bases and J by 14 bases, with 15 bases left in between. Germline V gives CDR1 MNHEY, CDR2 SVGAGI.

In the case of this clone: This specimen includes other DNA sequences encoding the same CDR3. The genes are TRBV2 and TRBJ1-1; a possible D gene is TRBD1 (6 bases). From germline, CDR1 is SNHLY and CDR2 FYNNEI. CDR3 length equals 14 residues. Trimming removed 1 base from V and 2 bases from J, with 8 bases in between. The CDR3 spells CASSEGGGNTEAFF. The CDR3 DNA reads TGTGCCAGCAGTGAAGGGGGGGGCAACACTGAAGCTTTCTTT.

The genes are TRBV5-1 and TRBJ2-4; perhaps TRBD2 as D (5 bases). Germline CDR1 and CDR2: SGHRS and YFSETQ. Trimming pared 0 bases from V and 2 bases from J, leaving 12 bases between. CDR3 length equals 16 residues. The CDR3 nucleotides read TGCGCCAGCAGCTTGGAGGGTCGGGGTACCAAAAACATTCAGTACTTC. Amino acids: CASSLEGRGTKNIQYF.

This clone was observed a few times. The chain carries TRBV9 and TRBJ2-2; D is ambiguous. Germline-derived CDR1 and CDR2 are SGDLS and YYNGEE. This CDR3 comprises 13 residues. Between the trimmed V and J ends, which lost 4 bases and 3 bases, there was a span of 7 bases. This CDR3 reads CASSILDTGELFF. The CDR3 bases are TGTGCCAGCAGCATATTAGACACCGGGGAGCTGTTTTTT.

This chain joins TRBV11-1 and TRBJ2-1; TRBD2 aligns across 9 bases. Per the germline V gene, CDR1 is SGHAT and CDR2 is FQDESV (reference sequence). The ends lost 5 bases at V and 8 bases at J; junction bases unmatched: 10. The CDR3 spans 15 residues. Here the CDR3 DNA reads TGTGCCAGCAGCCATGTCGCGGGGGGGGGCGATGAGCAGTTCTTC. Its translation is CASSHVAGGGDEQFF.